This entry describes one T cell receptor beta chain. Its specificity is unknown. Negative isolation yielded CD4+ and CD8+ T cells, and FACS enriched TEMRA cells. Random hexamers were used to reverse transcribe 0.5 to 1 ug of RNA. Coverage of TCR beta CDR3 amplification by immunoSEQ multiplex PCR extended to 54 Vbeta and 13 Jbeta. TCRdb recomputed calls from the immunoSEQ multiplex PCR reads with MiXCR, one row per CDR3 protein. Of 110,000 or so distinct CDR3 sequences in the sample, roughly 95% were seen once. These data are taken from a study of CD8 T cells in Susac syndrome. The V and J ends lost 8 bases and 2 bases respectively, with 12 bases between them. The CDR3 spans 13 residues. Germline V gene lookup returns CDR1 MNHEY and CDR2 SVGEGT. General study points: The study conceded that its TCR sequencing and HLA analysis involved relatively few individuals.

The rearrangement links TRBV6-2 or TRBV6-3 to TRBJ2-5, with D uncertain. Specimen: CD4+ T cells from PBMCs. The origin of this receptor is a human donor in good health. For the CDR3, the DNA is TGTGCCAGCCGAAGAGGAGTACAAGAGACCCAGTACTTC. Translating gives CASRRGVQETQYF.